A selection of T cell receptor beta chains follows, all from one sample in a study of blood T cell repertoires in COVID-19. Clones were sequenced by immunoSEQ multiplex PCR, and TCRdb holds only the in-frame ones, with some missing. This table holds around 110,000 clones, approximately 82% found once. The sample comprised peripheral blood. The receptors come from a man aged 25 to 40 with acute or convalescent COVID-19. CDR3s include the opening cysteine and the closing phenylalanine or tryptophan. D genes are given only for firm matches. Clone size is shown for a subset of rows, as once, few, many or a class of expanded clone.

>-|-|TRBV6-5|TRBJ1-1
CASTWPQTEAFF
TGTGCCAGCACTTGGCCCCAGACTGAAGCTTTCTTT
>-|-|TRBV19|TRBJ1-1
CASSIMDTANTEAFF
TGTGCCAGTAGTATCATGGACACGGCGAACACTGAAGCTTTCTTT
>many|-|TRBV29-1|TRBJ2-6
CSVDVGTSSSGANVLTF
TGCAGCGTTGATGTCGGGACAAGTTCGTCTGGGGCCAACGTCCTGACTTTC
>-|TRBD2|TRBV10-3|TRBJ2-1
CAISEYVIPTSGSNEQFF
TGTGCCATCAGTGAGTACGTTATACCGACTAGCGGGAGCAATGAGCAGTTCTTC
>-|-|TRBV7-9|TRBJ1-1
CASSLASGDTEAFF
TGTGCCAGCAGCTTAGCGTCCGGGGATACTGAAGCTTTCTTT
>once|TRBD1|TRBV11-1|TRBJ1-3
CASSYGTGQSGNTIYF
TGTGCCAGCAGCTACGGGACAGGCCAATCTGGAAACACCATATATTTT
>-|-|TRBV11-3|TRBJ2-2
CAGSPSGQNTGELFF
TGTGCCGGCAGCCCCTCGGGACAGAACACCGGGGAGCTGTTTTTT
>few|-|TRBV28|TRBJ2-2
CASSFTNTGELFF
TGTGCCAGCAGTTTTACGAACACCGGGGAGCTGTTTTTT
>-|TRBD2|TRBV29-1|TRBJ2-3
CSVDGTNAAGGTDTQYF
TGCAGCGTTGACGGGACGAACGCCGCGGGGGGCACAGATACGCAGTATTTT
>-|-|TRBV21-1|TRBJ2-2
CASSCRGKTGELFF
TGTGCCAGCAGCTGCCGGGGAAAAACCGGGGAGCTGTTTTTT
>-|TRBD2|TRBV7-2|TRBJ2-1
CASSPRTSGAYNEQFF
TGTGCCAGCAGCCCACGGACTAGCGGGGCCTACAATGAGCAGTTCTTC
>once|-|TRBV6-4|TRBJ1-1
CASSDSGSEAFF
TGTGCCAGCAGTGACTCGGGGAGTGAAGCTTTCTTT
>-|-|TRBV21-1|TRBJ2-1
CASSTKSPPFLGYNEQFF
TGTGCCAGCAGCACAAAGAGCCCCCCCTTCCTTGGCTACAATGAGCAGTTCTTC
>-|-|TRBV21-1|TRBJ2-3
CASSVGVLRGLAGGPGRTDTQYF
TGTGCCAGCAGCGTTGGGGTTTTAAGGGGGCTAGCGGGAGGGCCGGGTCGCACAGATACGCAGTATTTT
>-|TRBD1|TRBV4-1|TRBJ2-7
CASSPREGGNEQYF
TGCGCCAGCAGCCCTCGGGAAGGGGGCAACGAGCAGTACTTC
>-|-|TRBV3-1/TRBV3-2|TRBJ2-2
CASSQDTGMATGELFF
TGTGCCAGCAGCCAAGATACGGGGATGGCCACCGGGGAGCTGTTTTTT
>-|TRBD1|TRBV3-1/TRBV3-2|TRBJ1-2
CASSPGQGGGYTF
TGTGCCAGCAGCCCAGGACAGGGTGGAGGCTACACCTTC
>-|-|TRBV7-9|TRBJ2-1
CASSSNGVMFF
TGTGCCAGCAGCTCCAACGGGGTCATGTTCTTC
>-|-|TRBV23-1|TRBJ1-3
CASSHRNRSFSGNTIYF
TGCGCCAGCAGTCACAGGAACAGGTCCTTCTCTGGAAACACCATATATTTT
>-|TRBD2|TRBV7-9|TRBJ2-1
CASSGRVAGERNEQFF
TGTGCCAGCAGCGGCCGAGTAGCGGGAGAGCGCAATGAGCAGTTCTTC
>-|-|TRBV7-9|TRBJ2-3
CASSFLSTGWRTDTQYF
TGTGCCAGCAGCTTTTTGTCCACGGGTTGGCGCACAGATACGCAGTATTTT
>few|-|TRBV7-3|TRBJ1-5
CASSLNRENQPQHF
TGTGCCAGCAGCTTAAACAGGGAAAATCAGCCCCAGCATTTT
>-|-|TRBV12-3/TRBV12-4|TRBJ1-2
CASSPSGVRGYTF
TGTGCCAGCAGTCCTTCAGGGGTAAGAGGCTACACCTTC
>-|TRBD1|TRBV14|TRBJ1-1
CASSQNRGTEAFF
TGTGCCAGCAGCCAAAACAGGGGCACTGAAGCTTTCTTT
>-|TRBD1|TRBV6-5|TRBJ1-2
CASSYTEPGGKGYTF
TGTGCCAGCAGTTACACAGAGCCAGGGGGAAAAGGCTACACCTTC
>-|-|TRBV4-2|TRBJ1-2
CASSRTAEINYGYTF
TGTGCCAGCAGCCGGACAGCCGAGATAAACTATGGCTACACCTTC
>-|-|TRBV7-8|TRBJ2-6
CASSLAGSGANVLTF
TGTGCCAGCAGCTTAGCCGGTTCTGGGGCCAACGTCCTGACTTTC
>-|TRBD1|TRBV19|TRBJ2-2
CASTRDRVVTGELFF
TGTGCCAGTACCCGGGACAGGGTGGTCACCGGGGAGCTGTTTTTT
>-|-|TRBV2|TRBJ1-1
CASRESLNTEAFF
TGTGCCAGCAGGGAAAGCTTGAACACTGAAGCTTTCTTT
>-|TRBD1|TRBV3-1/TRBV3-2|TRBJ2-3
CASSQEVAGGFYTQYF
TGTGCCAGCAGCCAAGAGGTGGCAGGGGGTTTTTATACGCAGTATTTT
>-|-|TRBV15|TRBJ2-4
CATSTGGWGKIAKNIQYF
TGTGCCACCAGCACAGGGGGGTGGGGGAAGATAGCCAAAAACATTCAGTACTTC
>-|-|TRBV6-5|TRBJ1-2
CASQRGGDYGYTF
TGTGCCAGCCAAAGGGGAGGGGACTATGGCTACACCTTC
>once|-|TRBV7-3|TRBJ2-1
CASSLLYGSTNEQFF
TGTGCCAGCAGCTTATTATACGGGAGTACGAATGAGCAGTTCTTC
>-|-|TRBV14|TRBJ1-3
CASSPSSGNTIYF
TGTGCCAGCAGCCCTAGCTCTGGAAACACCATATATTTT
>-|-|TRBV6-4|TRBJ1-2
CASSDSTTGTYGYTF
TGTGCCAGCAGTGACTCGACGACAGGAACCTATGGCTACACCTTC
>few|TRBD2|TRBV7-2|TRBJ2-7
CASSPSGGPYEQYF
TGTGCCAGCAGCCCTAGCGGGGGGCCCTACGAGCAGTACTTC
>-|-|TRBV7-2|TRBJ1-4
CASSPQQSHNEKLFF
TGTGCCAGCAGCCCACAACAGAGCCATAATGAAAAACTGTTTTTT
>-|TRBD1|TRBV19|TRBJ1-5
CASSLRQGNQPQHF
TGTGCCAGTAGTCTCCGACAGGGGAATCAGCCCCAGCATTTT
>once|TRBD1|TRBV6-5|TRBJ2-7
CASSRGTGREQYF
TGTGCCAGCAGCCGAGGGACAGGCAGGGAGCAGTACTTC
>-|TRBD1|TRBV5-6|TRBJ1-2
CASSPRSGGGYGYTF
TGTGCCAGCAGCCCGCGGTCAGGGGGCGGCTATGGCTACACCTTC
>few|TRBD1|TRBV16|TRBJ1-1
CASSQSRGMNTEAFF
TGTGCCAGCAGCCAAAGCAGGGGGATGAACACTGAAGCTTTCTTT
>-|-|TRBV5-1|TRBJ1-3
CASSSVPGNTIYF
TGCGCCAGCAGCTCTGTCCCTGGAAACACCATATATTTT
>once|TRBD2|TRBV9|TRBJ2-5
CASSAEAGTSGQETQYF
TGTGCCAGCAGCGCTGAGGCGGGGACTAGCGGACAAGAGACCCAGTACTTC
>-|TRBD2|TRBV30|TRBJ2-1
CAWSLRTSGGYNEQFF
TGTGCCTGGAGCCTTAGGACTAGCGGGGGTTACAATGAGCAGTTCTTC
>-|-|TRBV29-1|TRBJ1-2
CSVSMDLGVGGYTF
TGCAGCGTTTCCATGGACTTAGGTGTCGGGGGCTACACCTTC
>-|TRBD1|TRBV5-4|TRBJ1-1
CASSSDDRGRNTEAFF
TGTGCCAGCAGCTCCGACGACAGGGGGCGAAACACTGAAGCTTTCTTT
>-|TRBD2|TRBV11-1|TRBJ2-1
CASSISGGQYNEQFF
TGTGCCAGCAGCATTAGCGGGGGGCAATACAATGAGCAGTTCTTC
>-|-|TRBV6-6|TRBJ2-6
CASSYGGASGANVLTF
TGTGCCAGCAGTTACGGCGGGGCTTCTGGGGCCAACGTCCTGACTTTC
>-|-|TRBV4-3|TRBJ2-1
CASSQARGGPYNEQFF
TGCGCCAGCAGCCAGGCCCGCGGGGGCCCCTACAATGAGCAGTTCTTC
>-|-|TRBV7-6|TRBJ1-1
CASSPTGMNTEAFF
TGTGCCAGCAGCCCCACAGGGATGAACACTGAAGCTTTCTTT